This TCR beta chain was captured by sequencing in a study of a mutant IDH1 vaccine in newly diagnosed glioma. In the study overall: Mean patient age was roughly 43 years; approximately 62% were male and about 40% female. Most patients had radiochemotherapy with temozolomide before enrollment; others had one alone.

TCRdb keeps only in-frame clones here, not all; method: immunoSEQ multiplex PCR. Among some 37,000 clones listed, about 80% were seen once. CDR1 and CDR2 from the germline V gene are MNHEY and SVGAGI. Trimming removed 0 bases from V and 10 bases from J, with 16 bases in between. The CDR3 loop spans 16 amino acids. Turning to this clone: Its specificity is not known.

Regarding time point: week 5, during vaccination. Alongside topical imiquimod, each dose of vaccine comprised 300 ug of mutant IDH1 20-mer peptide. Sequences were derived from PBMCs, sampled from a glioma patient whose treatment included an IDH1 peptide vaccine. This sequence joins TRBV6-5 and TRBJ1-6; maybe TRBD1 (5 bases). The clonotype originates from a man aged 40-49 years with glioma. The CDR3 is CASSYSEARGGSPLHF. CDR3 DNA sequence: TGTGCCAGCAGTTACTCGGAAGCTAGGGGCGGATCACCCCTCCACTTT.